The subject of this entry is one T cell receptor beta chain. The antigen is unknown. These data come from a study of PD-1 blockade in mismatch repair-deficient tumors. Study details: Patients had 11 to 13 mismatch repair-deficient cancer types and were previously treated and progressing. General study findings and limits: Tumor-resident clones, often absent from pretreatment blood, expanded after pembrolizumab and then contracted.

Germline CDR1 reads SGDLS; CDR2 reads YYNGEE. The CDR3 runs 16 residues. After removal of 0 bases from V and 7 bases from J, the junction contained 8 bases not matched to a gene. Measured with immunoSEQ multiplex PCR; TCRdb has only the in-frame clones, and not every one. The sample holds tens of thousands of clones, approximately 78% seen once. All patients were mismatch repair deficient, assessed by either PCR or immunohistochemistry. The TCR-sequenced patients were a few responders to pembrolizumab. The TCR was taken from an adult with mismatch repair-deficient cancer. The genes are TRBV9 and TRBJ2-1; TRBD2 matches at 9 bases. Sample: peripheral blood, taken 2 weeks after starting pembrolizumab. CDR3 DNA sequence: TGTGCCAGCAGCGTAGGCCCATTCCTAGCGGGAAATGAGCAGTTCTTC. Amino acid sequence: CASSVGPFLAGNEQFF.